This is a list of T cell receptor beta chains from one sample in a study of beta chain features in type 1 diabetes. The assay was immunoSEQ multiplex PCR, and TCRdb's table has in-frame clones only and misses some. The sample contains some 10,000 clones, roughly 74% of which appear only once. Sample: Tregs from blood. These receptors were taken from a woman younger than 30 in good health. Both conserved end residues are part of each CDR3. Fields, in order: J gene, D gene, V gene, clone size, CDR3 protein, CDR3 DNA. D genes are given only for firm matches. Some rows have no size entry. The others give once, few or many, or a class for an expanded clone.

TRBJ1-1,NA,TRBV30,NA,CAWSVWQGRDRAFF,TGTGCCTGGAGTGTATGGCAGGGCAGGGATCGGGCTTTCTTT
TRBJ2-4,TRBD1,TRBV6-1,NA,CASGTGVSKNIQYF,TGTGCCAGCGGGACAGGGGTTTCCAAAAACATTCAGTACTTC
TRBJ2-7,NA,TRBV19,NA,CASSRQDSSYEQYF,TGTGCCAGTAGTAGACAGGATAGCTCCTACGAGCAGTACTTC
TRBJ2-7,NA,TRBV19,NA,CASSIKAGYEQYF,TGTGCCAGTAGTATAAAGGCAGGCTACGAGCAGTACTTC
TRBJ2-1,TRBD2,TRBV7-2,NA,CASSTGLAGGNEQFF,TGTGCCAGCAGCACGGGACTAGCGGGAGGCAATGAGCAGTTCTTC
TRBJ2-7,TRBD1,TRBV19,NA,CASSGQGAFYEQYF,TGTGCCAGTAGCGGGCAGGGGGCCTTCTACGAGCAGTACTTC
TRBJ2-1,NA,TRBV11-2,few,CASSLGSSGYNEQFF,TGTGCCAGCAGCTTAGGATCATCGGGGTACAATGAGCAGTTCTTC
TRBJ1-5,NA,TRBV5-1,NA,CASRFSDNQPQHF,TGCGCCAGCAGATTCAGCGACAATCAGCCCCAGCATTTT
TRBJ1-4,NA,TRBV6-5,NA,CASSYSSDRWEKLFF,TGTGCCAGCAGTTACTCTTCAGACAGATGGGAAAAACTGTTTTTT
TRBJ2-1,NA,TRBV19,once,CASSGQTVSSEQFF,TGTGCCAGTAGCGGACAGACTGTAAGTAGTGAGCAGTTCTTC
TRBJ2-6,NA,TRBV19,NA,CASTVSGANVLTF,TGTGCCAGTACAGTATCTGGGGCCAACGTCCTGACTTTC
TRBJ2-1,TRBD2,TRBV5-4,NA,CASSKGLAGGPQFF,TGTGCCAGCAGCAAAGGACTAGCGGGAGGGCCACAGTTCTTC
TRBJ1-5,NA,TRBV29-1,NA,CSVVETNRNQPQHF,TGCAGCGTTGTGGAAACTAACCGGAATCAGCCCCAGCATTTT
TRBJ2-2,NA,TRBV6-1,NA,CASRSTFTGELFF,TGTGCCAGCAGGTCCACATTCACCGGGGAGCTGTTTTTT
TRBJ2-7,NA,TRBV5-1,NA,CASSLRDFVGEQYF,TGCGCCAGCAGCTTGAGGGACTTCGTCGGCGAGCAGTACTTC
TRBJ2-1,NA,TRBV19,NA,CASRDNSYNEQFF,TGTGCCAGCCGGGACAACTCCTACAATGAGCAGTTCTTC
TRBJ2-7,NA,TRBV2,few,CASRFTYEQYF,TGTGCCAGCAGGTTCACATACGAGCAGTACTTC
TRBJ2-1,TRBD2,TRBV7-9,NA,CASSQGLAGGNEQFF,TGTGCCAGCAGCCAGGGACTAGCGGGAGGCAATGAGCAGTTCTTC
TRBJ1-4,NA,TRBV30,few,CAWSVLRAEKLFF,TGTGCCTGGAGTGTACTGAGGGCGGAAAAACTGTTTTTT
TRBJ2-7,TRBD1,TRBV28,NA,CASSLTDRGKEEQYF,TGTGCCAGCAGCCTCACCGACAGGGGGAAAGAGGAGCAGTACTTC
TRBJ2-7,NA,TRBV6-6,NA,CASRGPRSIGEQYF,TGTGCCAGCAGAGGCCCGAGGTCCATAGGCGAGCAGTACTTC
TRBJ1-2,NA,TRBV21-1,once,CASRSRRYRKTYGYTF,TGTGCCAGCAGGAGCAGGCGCTACAGAAAGACCTATGGCTACACCTTC
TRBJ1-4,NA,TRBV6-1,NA,CASSDFSMTAKLFF,TGTGCCAGCAGCGACTTTTCGATGACAGCAAAACTGTTTTTT
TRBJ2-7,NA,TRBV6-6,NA,CASSIDIGAVGQYF,TGTGCCAGCAGTATTGATATTGGGGCTGTCGGGCAGTACTTC
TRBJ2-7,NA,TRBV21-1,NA,CASRGTGGSDYEQYF,TGTGCCAGCAGAGGGACGGGGGGCTCGGACTACGAGCAGTACTTC
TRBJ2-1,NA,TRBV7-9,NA,CAGDLGRDGPRNEQFF,TGTGCCGGGGATCTGGGGCGGGACGGGCCTAGAAATGAGCAGTTCTTC
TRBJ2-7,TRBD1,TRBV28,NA,CASRGRRDRGEFYEQYF,TGTGCCAGCAGGGGACGTAGGGACAGGGGCGAATTTTACGAGCAGTACTTC
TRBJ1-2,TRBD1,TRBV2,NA,CASSLQGVGYGYTF,TGTGCCAGCAGTCTACAGGGGGTCGGCTATGGCTACACCTTC
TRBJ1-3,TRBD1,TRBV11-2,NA,CASSLFGTGSGNTIYF,TGTGCCAGCAGCTTGTTCGGGACAGGGTCTGGAAACACCATATATTTT
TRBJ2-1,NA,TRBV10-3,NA,CAIISRSGGEQFF,TGTGCCATCATCTCCCGATCCGGAGGGGAGCAGTTCTTC